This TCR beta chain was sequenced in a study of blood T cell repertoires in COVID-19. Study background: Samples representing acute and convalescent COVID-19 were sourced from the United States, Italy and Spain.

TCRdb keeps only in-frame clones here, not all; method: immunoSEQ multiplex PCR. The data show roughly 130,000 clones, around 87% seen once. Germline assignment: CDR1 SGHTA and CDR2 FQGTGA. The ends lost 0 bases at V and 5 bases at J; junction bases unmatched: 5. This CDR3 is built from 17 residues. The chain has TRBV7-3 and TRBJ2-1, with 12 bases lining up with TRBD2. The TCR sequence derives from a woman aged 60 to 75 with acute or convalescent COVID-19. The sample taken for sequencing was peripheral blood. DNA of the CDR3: TGTGCCAGCAGCTTAACTTTTACTAGCGGGAGGAACAATGAGCAGTTCTTC. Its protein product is CASSLTFTSGRNNEQFF.